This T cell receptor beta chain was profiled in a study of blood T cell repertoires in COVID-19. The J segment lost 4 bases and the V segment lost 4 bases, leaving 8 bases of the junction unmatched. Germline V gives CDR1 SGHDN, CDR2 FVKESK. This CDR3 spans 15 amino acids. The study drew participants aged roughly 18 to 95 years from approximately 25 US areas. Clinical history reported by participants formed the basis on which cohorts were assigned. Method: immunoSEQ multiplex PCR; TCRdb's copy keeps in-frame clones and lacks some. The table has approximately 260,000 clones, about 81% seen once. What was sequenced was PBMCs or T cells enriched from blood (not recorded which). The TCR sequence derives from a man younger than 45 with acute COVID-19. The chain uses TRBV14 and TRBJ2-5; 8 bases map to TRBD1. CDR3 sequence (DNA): TGTGCCAGCAGCCCCGTGGACAGGGCACGAGAGACCCAGTACTTC. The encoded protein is CASSPVDRARETQYF.